This T cell receptor beta chain was identified during a study of blood T cell repertoires in COVID-19. Study overall: The study drew acute and convalescent COVID-19 samples from the United States, Italy and Spain.

A few counts support this clone. Original processing notes: Counts of nucleated cells, estimated from reference gene primer amplification, were obtained. TCRdb keeps only in-frame clones here, not all; method: immunoSEQ multiplex PCR. From that table come the V and J calls and clone size; the DNA was used to work out D and trimming. The table shows 150,000 to 200,000 clones, with about 79% occurring only once. The CDR3 totals 14 residues. The germline CDR1 and CDR2 sequences are SGHRS and YFSETQ. With 0 bases removed from V and 5 bases from J, the gap between germline ends came to 11 bases. The chain uses TRBV5-1 and TRBJ2-5, with D possibly being TRBD2 (6 bases). This clonotype was sampled from a woman between 70 and 85 years old with acute or convalescent COVID-19. Sequencing was carried out using peripheral blood. The DNA of the CDR3 is TGCGCCAGCAGCTTGGCGAGCGGAGGGGAGACCCAGTACTTC. It encodes CASSLASGGETQYF.